This T cell receptor beta chain emerged from a study of identical twins' blood T cells (dated by TCRdb to the early 2010s). Background for the entire study: The approximately twelve libraries, six for the alpha chain and six for the beta chain, yielded some 50 million Illumina reads in total. TCR alpha and beta chain repertoires of three pairs of monozygous twins were compared using next-generation sequencing to assess genetic influence on repertoire formation. The full study reports these points: The count of CDR3 clonotypes shared by two donors depended mainly on the product of the two donors' cloneset sizes, and twins did not clearly depart from this trend. Among the most abundant TCRbeta clonotypes, each donor shared more CDR3 sequences with her twin than with unrelated donors. V gene usage, even among non-selected out-of-frame TCRbeta clonotypes, was reported to be markedly more similar within twin pairs than between unrelated donors. The proposed role of the TCRalpha J segment in MHC recognition during thymic selection was stated to require validation by independent studies. Because the twins were reared together, environmental influences could not be ruled out as the explanation for twin similarity.

Library prep was done by 5' RACE. The run used an Illumina Genome Analyzer IIx. The RNA-based TCR cDNA libraries were made using a previously described protocol that was modified in several ways. Sample-specific barcodes were introduced on both ends of each TCR cDNA library during cDNA synthesis and amplification to prevent cross-contamination. In the paper's pipeline: Between about 95,000 and nearly 500,000 clonotypes were identified per individual, with about 2 to 4 million CDR3-containing reads per library. Reads with improper barcode index combinations were discarded, after which clonesets were built for each library with the MiTCR software. During the assembly of CDR3 clonotypes by MiTCR, low-quality reads were filtered or rescued and PCR and sequencing errors were corrected. Artificial out-of-frame clonotypes were mapped to in-frame sequences, with one indel allowed in the CDR3, and then removed. V and J gene usage similarity between donors was measured as Jensen-Shannon divergence divided by mean entropy. In-frame beta chains were kept once TCRdb had trimmed the public reads at Q25 with fastp and called clones with MiXCR. Every entry covers one CDR3 protein and lists the most common genes and DNA from its rows. The V and J calls follow TCRdb's processing rather than the paper's. Recorded for this sample are hundreds of thousands of distinct CDR3 sequences; more than 25% of them occurred a single time. The ten biggest clones cover 5.5% to 6.5% of the sample.

Six healthy women forming three monozygous twin pairs were used as donors. All three twin pairs had been reared together, and it was thought likely that the same infectious agents and vaccines had been met by these twin pairs. RNA was isolated from peripheral blood mononuclear cells and used to prepare TCR cDNA libraries. Notes on this clonotype: No antigen is known for it. No base-level quality is on record; no much larger clone is a single base apart.

The CDR3 runs 12 amino acids, cysteine and phenylalanine included. CDR3 DNA is the only sequence kept; it has 36 bases, read in frame from the first base. A distance of 10 bases separates the germline ends of V and J, which lose 4 bases and 7 bases respectively. According to the germline V gene (reference sequence), CDR1 reads SEHNR and CDR2 reads FQNEAQ. This TCR was recovered from a woman between 18 and 50 years old in good health. The chain couples TRBV7-9 to TRBJ1-2; D gene: possibly TRBD1, on 6 matching bases. The sequencing input was PBMCs. CDR3 protein: CASSSQGGGYTF. The nucleotides are TGTGCCAGCAGCTCACAGGGAGGTGGCTACACCTTC.